A single sample gave rise to the 29 T cell receptor beta chains below, sequenced in a study of post-analysis software for immune sequencing data. Findings and caveats of the study: Patients showed TRBV5-6, TRBV5-1 and TRBV20-1 among a few TRBV segments more frequent than in controls.

Libraries were made from TCR beta cDNA, and they carried unique molecular identifiers. Using its own MiXCR run on the PCR reads, TCRdb lists one record per CDR3 protein. The sample yields 350,000 to 500,000 distinct CDR3 sequences, more than 30% seen once. Antigens of these TCRs are unknown. The source material was blood. The receptors were gathered from a girl aged 2-10 years with multiple sclerosis.

The chain uses TRBV6-2 or TRBV6-3 and TRBJ2-7; 7 bases line up with TRBD2. This CDR3 is 15 amino acids long. Germline CDR1 MNHEY, CDR2 SVGEGT. J was trimmed by 1 base and V by 2 bases; bases with no gene match: 5. This CDR3 is CASSYRLGGSYEQYF. CDR3 coding DNA: TGTGCCAGCAGTTACAGACTGGGGGGGTCCTACGAGCAGTACTTC.

J is TRBJ1-6 and V is TRBV6-1; the D is unclear. The CDR3 has 13 amino acids. CDR1 and CDR2 from the germline V gene are MNHNS and SASEGT. The V and J ends lost 6 bases and 6 bases respectively, with 9 bases between them. This chain's CDR3 is CASSSDPNSPLHF. The CDR3 DNA is TGTGCCAGCAGCTCAGACCCTAATTCACCCCTCCACTTT.

V usage is TRBV10-3 and J usage is TRBJ2-7, with 12 bases identical to TRBD1. V gave up 11 bases and J gave up 0 bases; unmatched junction bases: 8. CDR3 length: 15 amino acids. Germline loops: CDR1 ENHRY, CDR2 SYGVKD. CDR3 DNA: TGTGCCGCGGGACAGGGGGCGATAATCTCCTACGAGCAGTACTTC. This translates into CAAGQGAIISYEQYF.

This clonotype was seen repeatedly, ten times or more. The CDR3 DNA reads as TGTGCCAGCAGCTTAGTGTTTTCAGGGACAAGCCTAGGAGCTTTCTTT. As protein: CASSLVFSGTSLGAFF. The J gene is TRBJ1-1, the V gene TRBV7-8, with a tentative D call TRBD1 (6 bases). Germline-derived CDR1 and CDR2 are SGHVS and FQNEAQ. V was shortened by 1 base and J by 10 bases, with 22 bases between the two germline ends. This CDR3 contains 16 residues.

The chain combines TRBV29-1 with TRBJ2-1; D is ambiguous. This CDR3 contains 13 residues. The germline V gene has CDR1 SQVTM and CDR2 ANQGSEA. Trimming took off 7 bases at V and 5 bases at J, with 15 bases between the two ends. CDR3: CSAVVGNNNEQFF. In DNA form, the CDR3 reads TGCAGCGCCGTGGTGGGTAACAACAATGAGCAGTTCTTC.

This clonotype was detected a few times. The chain combines TRBV29-1 with TRBJ1-2; TRBD1 agrees at 10 bases. After removal of 5 bases from V and 4 bases from J, the junction contained 7 bases not matched to a gene. Germline CDR1 is SQVTM and CDR2 is ANQGSEA. The length of the CDR3 is 14 residues. As DNA, the CDR3 is TGCAGCGTTCCGGAGAGGACAGGGGGCTATGGCTACACCTTC. Translating gives CSVPERTGGYGYTF.

The chain joins TRBV4-1 to TRBJ1-1, with TRBD1 as a possible D gene (5 bases). In germline, CDR1 is MGHRA, CDR2 YSYEKL. V dropped 4 bases and J dropped 4 bases, with 10 bases sitting between them. The CDR3 loop spans 13 amino acids. CDR3 DNA sequence: TGCGCCAGCAGCCCTATGGGGGTCACTGAAGCTTTCTTT. Protein sequence: CASSPMGVTEAFF.

The chain recombines TRBV24-1 with TRBJ2-7; weak D call: TRBD2 (5 bases). The J call may be incorrect, as the DNA end agrees better with TRBJ2-5. Germline-derived CDR1 and CDR2 are KGHDR and SFDVKD. The CDR3 has 14 amino acids. As DNA, the CDR3 is TGTGCCACCAGTGGAGGGAGCCAGGAGGAGACCCAGTACTTC. Translation: CATSGGSQEETQYF.

V is TRBV11-1 and J is TRBJ2-5; D assignment may be TRBD1 or TRBD2 (6 bases each). This CDR3 region has 14 residues. Germline CDR1 reads SGHAT; CDR2 reads FQDESV (reference sequence). With 5 bases removed from V and 9 bases from J, the gap between germline ends came to 19 bases. The CDR3 nucleotides are TGTGCCAGCAGCCCCTCGGGGGCGGGAAAGGCCCAGTACTTC. It translates to CASSPSGAGKAQYF.

The chain recombines TRBV27 with TRBJ2-6, with 8 bases fitting TRBD2. Germline CDR1 reads MNHEY; CDR2 reads SMNVEV (reference sequence). This CDR3 region has 18 residues. V lost 5 bases and J lost 0; bases outside the gene matches: 9. The CDR3 here is CASSPRVAGFSGANVLTF. CDR3 in DNA: TGTGCCAGCAGTCCACGGGTAGCGGGATTCTCTGGGGCCAACGTCCTGACTTTC.

This clonotype was found a few times. The genes are TRBV4-2 and TRBJ2-5; 9 positions agree with TRBD2. The CDR3 spans 17 residues. Germline trimming cut 4 bases from V and 2 bases from J; bases unmatched to any gene: 11. Germline-derived CDR1 and CDR2 are LGHNA and YNFKEQ. The CDR3 sequence is CASSRSHGAGGQETQYF. CDR3 nucleotide sequence: TGTGCCAGCAGCCGTTCCCATGGGGCGGGGGGGCAAGAGACCCAGTACTTC.

V is TRBV12-3 or TRBV12-4 and J is TRBJ1-5, with D possibly TRBD1 on 6 matching bases. There are 17 residues in the CDR3. Trimming stripped 3 bases from V and 4 bases from J, with 19 bases between. For the CDR3, the DNA is TGTGCCAGCAGTTTCGACAGGTCCCTAAATACAAATCAGCCCCAGCATTTT. It codes for CASSFDRSLNTNQPQHF.

This sequence joins TRBV5-1 and TRBJ2-1; D is perhaps TRBD2 (5 bases). Germline lookup yields CDR1 SGHRS and CDR2 YFSETQ. The CDR3 runs to 13 residues. V gave up 4 bases and J gave up 8 bases, with 13 bases separating them. The CDR3 spells CASSHLAEDEQFF. For the CDR3, the DNA is TGCGCCAGCAGCCACTTGGCGGAGGATGAGCAGTTCTTC.

The rearrangement links TRBV10-3 to TRBJ1-2; no firm D call. Germline lookup yields CDR1 ENHRY and CDR2 SYGVKD. V lost 6 bases, J lost 4 bases, and 9 bases lay in between. The CDR3 spans 12 residues. The CDR3 DNA reads as TGTGCCATCAGGGACGATAGCTATGGCTACACCTTC. Translated: CAIRDDSYGYTF.

This chain connects TRBV2 to TRBJ2-1, with 11 bases matching TRBD1. This CDR3 is built from 14 residues. V was pared by 6 bases and J by 5 bases, with 3 bases of the junction left unmatched. In germline, CDR1 is SNHLY, CDR2 FYNNEI. The CDR3 here is CASRGQGVDNEQFF. As DNA, the CDR3 is TGTGCCAGCAGGGGACAGGGGGTGGACAATGAGCAGTTCTTC.

This clonotype was seen only a few times. The J gene is TRBJ2-5, the V gene TRBV28; no reliable D call. The J call may be in error: the DNA end matches TRBJ2-7 better. This CDR3 has 13 amino acids. Germline V lookup: CDR1 MDHEN, CDR2 SYDVKM. The CDR3 DNA reads as TGTGCCAGCACCCTTAACGAACCCCACGAGCAGTACTTC. It yields the protein CASTLNEPHEQYF.

The J gene is TRBJ2-5, the V gene TRBV4-3; perhaps TRBD2 as D (6 bases). Trimming left V 4 bases short and J 3 bases short, with 18 bases between. This CDR3 comprises 16 residues. Germline-derived CDR1 and CDR2 are LGHNA and YSLEER. The CDR3 DNA sequence: TGCGCCAGCAGCCGAGCAAGTCGAACGGGAGAAGAGACCCAGTACTTC. The encoded protein is CASSRASRTGEETQYF.

The chain is built from TRBV7-9 and TRBJ2-7; D call uncertain. Looked up from germline, CDR1 is SEHNR and CDR2 is FQNEAQ (reference sequence). This CDR3 comprises 15 residues. Trimming pared 0 bases from V and 3 bases from J, leaving 12 bases between. The CDR3 nucleotides read TGTGCCAGCAGCTTAGCTATCGGTGGGTTCTACGAGCAGTACTTC. Translation: CASSLAIGGFYEQYF.

The chain joins TRBV27 to TRBJ1-2; D is possibly TRBD1 (6 bases). Germline V lookup: CDR1 MNHEY, CDR2 SMNVEV (reference sequence). CDR3 size: 15 residues. V lost 4 bases, J lost 8 bases, and 20 bases lay in between. CDR3 loop: CASSSPGQSGRGYTF. In DNA form, the CDR3 reads TGTGCCAGCAGTTCCCCGGGACAAAGCGGAAGGGGCTACACCTTC.

V is TRBV5-1 and J is TRBJ1-4; 8 nucleotides agree with TRBD1. The J segment lost 5 bases and the V segment lost 4 bases, leaving 4 bases of the junction unmatched. The CDR3 length is 14 residues. Looked up from germline, CDR1 is SGHRS and CDR2 is YFSETQ. For the CDR3, the DNA is TGCGCCAGCAGCAAGGGACAGGAAAATGAAAAACTGTTTTTT. Translating it yields CASSKGQENEKLFF.

This clonotype was seen only a few times. The rearrangement uses TRBV28 and TRBJ1-1; D gene ambiguous. This CDR3 spans 13 amino acids. V was trimmed by 6 bases and J by 1 base, leaving 9 bases between them. Germline lookup yields CDR1 MDHEN and CDR2 SYDVKM. CDR3 nucleotides: TGTGCCAGCAGCAGGACGGCGAACACTGAAGCTTTCTTT. Protein product: CASSRTANTEAFF.

The rearrangement joins TRBV4-1 to TRBJ2-5, with D maybe TRBD1 (6 bases). The CDR3 extends over 18 amino acids. From germline, CDR1 is MGHRA and CDR2 YSYEKL. With 1 base removed from V and 1 base from J, the gap between germline ends came to 19 bases. The CDR3 region is CASSQVWGTGTLQETQYF. DNA for the CDR3: TGCGCCAGCAGCCAAGTTTGGGGAACCGGGACACTCCAAGAGACCCAGTACTTC.

The sample holds a few counts of this clonotype. The V gene is TRBV5-6, the J gene TRBJ2-3, with D tentatively TRBD2 (5 bases). Germline assignment: CDR1 SGHDT and CDR2 YYEEEE. This CDR3 is built from 17 residues. V was pared by 3 bases and J by 4 bases, with 21 bases between. CDR3 sequence (DNA): TGTGCCAGCAGCTCCCTGCGGTTGGGAGCCGAGCCAGATACGCAGTATTTT. It specifies CASSSLRLGAEPDTQYF. The complete variable domain, with remaining parts taken from reference TRBV5-6 and TRBJ2-3, reads DAGVTQSPTHLIKTRGQQVTLRCSPKSGHDTVSWYQQALGQGPQFIFQYYEEEERQRGNFPDRFSGHQFPNYSSELNVNALLLGDSALYLCASSSLRLGAEPDTQYFGPGTRLTVL.

The chain combines TRBV12-3 or TRBV12-4 with TRBJ2-3, with D possibly called TRBD1 or TRBD2 (5 bases each). Trimming cost V 4 bases and J 0 bases, with 11 bases left between them. There are 15 residues in the CDR3. The CDR3: CASSSWDASTDTQYF. CDR3 in DNA: TGTGCCAGCAGTTCCTGGGACGCCAGCACAGATACGCAGTATTTT.

The chain couples TRBV12-3 or TRBV12-4 to TRBJ2-5; D gene ambiguous. The CDR3 runs to 14 residues. V was shortened by 3 bases and J by 3 bases, with 11 bases between the two germline ends. The CDR3 coding sequence is TGTGCCAGCAGTTTTCGGTTTGGGGAAGAGACCCAGTACTTC. Translating it yields CASSFRFGEETQYF.

This clonotype came up a few times. This chain uses TRBV29-1 with TRBJ2-3; no reliable D call. The germline V gene has CDR1 SQVTM and CDR2 ANQGSEA. V lost 4 bases to trimming and J lost 2 bases, with 10 bases between them. The CDR3 totals 13 residues. The CDR3 nucleotides read TGCAGCGTTGCGGGTCCTTTCACAGATACGCAGTATTTT. It codes for CSVAGPFTDTQYF.

This chain joins TRBV3-1 and TRBJ1-1; 9 bases are a match to TRBD1. After removal of 4 bases from V and 5 bases from J, the junction contained 5 bases not matched to a gene. The CDR3 sequence is 14 residues long. Germline assignment: CDR1 LGHDT and CDR2 YNNKEL (reference sequence). CDR3 bases: TGTGCCAGCAGCCCCACGACAGGGGGTACTGAAGCTTTCTTT. Translating gives CASSPTTGGTEAFF.

The CDR3 loop reads CSVRLGGSYEQYF. CDR3 sequence (DNA): TGCAGCGTTAGGCTAGGGGGCTCCTACGAGCAGTACTTC. The V and J genes are TRBV29-1 and TRBJ2-7, with D perhaps TRBD1 (6 bases). CDR3 length: 13 residues. V lost 5 bases to trimming and J lost 0 bases, with 11 bases between them. Germline V gene lookup returns CDR1 SQVTM and CDR2 ANQGSEA.

The gene calls are TRBV28 and TRBJ2-7; D is unresolved. This CDR3 spans 15 amino acids. Trimming removed 6 bases from V and 5 bases from J, with 20 bases in between. The germline V gene has CDR1 MDHEN and CDR2 SYDVKM. The CDR3 nucleotides are TGTGCCAGCAGCCCCTGGCGGCTACCCAACCACGAGCAGTACTTC. This translates into CASSPWRLPNHEQYF.